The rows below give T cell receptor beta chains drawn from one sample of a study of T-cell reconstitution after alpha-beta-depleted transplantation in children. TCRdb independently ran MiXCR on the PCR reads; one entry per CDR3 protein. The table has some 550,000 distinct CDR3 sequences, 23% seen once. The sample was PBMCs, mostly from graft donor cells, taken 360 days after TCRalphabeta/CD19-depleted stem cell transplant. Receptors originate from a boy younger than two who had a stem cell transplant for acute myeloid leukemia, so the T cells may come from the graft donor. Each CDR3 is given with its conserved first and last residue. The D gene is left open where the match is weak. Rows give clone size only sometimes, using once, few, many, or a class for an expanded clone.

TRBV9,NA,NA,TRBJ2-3,TGTGCCAGCAGCGTAATTGGCGGGAACACAGATACGCAGTATTTT,CASSVIGGNTDTQYF
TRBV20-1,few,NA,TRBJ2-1,TGCAGTGCTAGACTCGGGGCGGGGACAAGCTCCTACAATGAGCAGTTCTTC,CSARLGAGTSSYNEQFF
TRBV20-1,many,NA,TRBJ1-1,TGCAGTGCTAGAGGAGGACACTCCAACACTGAAGCTTTCTTT,CSARGGHSNTEAFF
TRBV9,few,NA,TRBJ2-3,TGTGCCAGCAGCGTAGCGGGGGCCTCCACAGATACGCAGTATTTT,CASSVAGASTDTQYF
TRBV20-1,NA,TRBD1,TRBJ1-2,TGCAGTGCTAGCCCCGGGCAGGGGGGGGTCTATGGCTACACCTTC,CSASPGQGGVYGYTF
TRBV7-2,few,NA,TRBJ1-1,TGTGCCAGCAGCTTAGCGGCCAGGAACACTGAAGCTTTCTTT,CASSLAARNTEAFF
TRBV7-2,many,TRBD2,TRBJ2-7,TGTGCCAGCAGCTTATCTAGCGGGGGCTACGAGCAGTACTTC,CASSLSSGGYEQYF
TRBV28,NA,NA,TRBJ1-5,TGTGCCAGCAGGCAGTCAGATAGCAATCAGCCCCAGCATTTT,CASRQSDSNQPQHF
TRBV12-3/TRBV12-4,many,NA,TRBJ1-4,TGTGCCAGCAGAAGCGGGACACCTAATGAAAAACTGTTTTTT,CASRSGTPNEKLFF
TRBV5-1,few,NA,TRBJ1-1,TGCGCCAGCAGAACCCACACAGGGTTTCTGTCGAACACTGAAGCTTTCTTT,CASRTHTGFLSNTEAFF
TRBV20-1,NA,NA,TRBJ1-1,TGCAGTGCGCCTGCGAGAGTTGGGGCTTTCTTT,CSAPARVGAFF
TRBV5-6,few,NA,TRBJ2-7,TGTGCCAGCAGCCCCGTGGGCTCCTACGAGCAGTACTTC,CASSPVGSYEQYF
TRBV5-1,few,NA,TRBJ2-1,TGCGCCAGCAGCTTGGACCGAGGGTTCACCTACAATGAGCAGTTCTTC,CASSLDRGFTYNEQFF
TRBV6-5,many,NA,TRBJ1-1,TGTGCCAGCAGTTACTTATCAGGAGGAAACACTGAAGCTTTCTTT,CASSYLSGGNTEAFF
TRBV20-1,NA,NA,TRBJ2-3,TGCAGTGCCCACTTACCCAGGGGGGCTAATACGCAGTATTTT,CSAHLPRGANTQYF
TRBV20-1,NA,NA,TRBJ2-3,TGCAGTGCTAGAAGGGGGGGGCCTAAGGATACGCAGTATTTT,CSARRGGPKDTQYF
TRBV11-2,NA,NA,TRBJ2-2,TGTGCCAGCAGCGCCAACAGTGGGGCGAGAGGGGAGCTGTTTTTT,CASSANSGARGELFF
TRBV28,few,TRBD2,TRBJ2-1,TGTGCCAGCAGTCCAACCAGCGGGGGGGCGGGGAATGAGCAGTTCTTC,CASSPTSGGAGNEQFF
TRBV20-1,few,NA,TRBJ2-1,TGCAGTGCTAGAGATCAGTTCCTAGCTGGGTACAATGAGCAGTTCTTC,CSARDQFLAGYNEQFF
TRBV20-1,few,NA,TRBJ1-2,TGCAGTTCCGGGGAACCGATCTATGGCTACACCTTC,CSSGEPIYGYTF
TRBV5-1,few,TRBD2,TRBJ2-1,TGCGCCAGCAGCTGGGTAGCGGGGGGGCCCTCTGAGCAGTTCTTC,CASSWVAGGPSEQFF
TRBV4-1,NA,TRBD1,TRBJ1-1,TGCGCCAGCAGCCAACTTGGACAGGGGGAGACTGAAGCTTTCTTT,CASSQLGQGETEAFF
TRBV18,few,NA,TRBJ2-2,TGTGCCAGCTCACCAGGCGAGACCGGGGAGCTGTTTTTT,CASSPGETGELFF
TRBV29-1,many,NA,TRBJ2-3,TGCAGCGTCGATGGCACAGATACGCAGTATTTT,CSVDGTDTQYF
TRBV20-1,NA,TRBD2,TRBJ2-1,TGCAGTGCTAGAGATTTGGAGCGGGGGAGCTCCTACAATGAGCAGTTCTTC,CSARDLERGSSYNEQFF
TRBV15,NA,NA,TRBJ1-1,TGTGCCACCAGAGGGGGGAGAACTGAAGCTTTCTTT,CATRGGRTEAFF
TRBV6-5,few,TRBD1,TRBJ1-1,TGTGCCAGCAGAACCCGGACAGGGAACACTGAAGCTTTCTTT,CASRTRTGNTEAFF
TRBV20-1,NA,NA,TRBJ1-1,TGCAGTGCTAGGGGGGTGATCCAGAACACTGAAGCTTTCTTT,CSARGVIQNTEAFF
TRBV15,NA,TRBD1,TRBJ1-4,TGTGCCACCAGCAGAGGTCCGGACAGGGCTTCGGATGAAAAACTGTTTTTT,CATSRGPDRASDEKLFF
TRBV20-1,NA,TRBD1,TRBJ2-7,TGCAGTGCTAGGGGGACAGGGGACGAGCAGTACTTC,CSARGTGDEQYF
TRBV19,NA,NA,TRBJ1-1,TGTGCCACCCGTCGGGCAGGCCTGAACACTGAAGCTTTCTTT,CATRRAGLNTEAFF
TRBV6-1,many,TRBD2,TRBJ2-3,TGTGCCAGCAGTCGGCGCCCAGCGGGGGGCACAGATACGCAGTATTTT,CASSRRPAGGTDTQYF
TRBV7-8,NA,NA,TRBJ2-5,TGTGCCAGCAGCTTCTTCCGACTTGCCCAAGAGACCCAGTACTTC,CASSFFRLAQETQYF
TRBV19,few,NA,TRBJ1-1,TGTGCCAGTAGTATTGTTTGGGGCCTTATGAACACTGAAGCTTTCTTT,CASSIVWGLMNTEAFF
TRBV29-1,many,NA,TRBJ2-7,TGCAGCGTTTTCACTACAGGGAGATCCCCCTACGAGCAGTACTTC,CSVFTTGRSPYEQYF
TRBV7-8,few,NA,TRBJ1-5,TGTGCCAGCAGCTTAGGGGGGGCAGGTCAGCCCCAGCATTTT,CASSLGGAGQPQHF
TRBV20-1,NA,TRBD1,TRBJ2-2,TGCAGTGCTAGAGGGTTTAGGGGACAGAAGACCGGGGAGCTGTTTTTT,CSARGFRGQKTGELFF
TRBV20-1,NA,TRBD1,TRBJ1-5,TGCAGTGCTCTTGACAGGGGCGGTCAGCCCCAGCATTTT,CSALDRGGQPQHF
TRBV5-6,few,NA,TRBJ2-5,TGTGCCAGCAGCCCGGACTATCAAGAGACCCAGTACTTC,CASSPDYQETQYF
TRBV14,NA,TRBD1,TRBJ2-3,TGTGCCAGCAGCCAAGGACAGGGCCCCAAAGATACGCAGTATTTT,CASSQGQGPKDTQYF
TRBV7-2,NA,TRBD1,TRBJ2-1,TGTGCCAGCAGCGATCCGGGACAGGGTTCCGGCGAGCAGTTCTTC,CASSDPGQGSGEQFF
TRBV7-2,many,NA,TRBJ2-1,TGTGCCAGCAGCAAAGGGGGGACAGTGTACAATGAGCAGTTCTTC,CASSKGGTVYNEQFF
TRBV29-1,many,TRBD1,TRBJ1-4,TGCAGCGTTGAAGTGGAGGGACAGGGACTGTTTTTT,CSVEVEGQGLFF
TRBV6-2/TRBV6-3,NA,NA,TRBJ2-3,TGTGCCAGCAGTTACTGGGGCCAAGGGATCGTTTCACACACAGATACGCAGTATTTT,CASSYWGQGIVSHTDTQYF
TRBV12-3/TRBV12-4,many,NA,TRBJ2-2,TGTGCCAGCACCGGGGACCTCCGGACTGGGGAGCTGTTTTTT,CASTGDLRTGELFF
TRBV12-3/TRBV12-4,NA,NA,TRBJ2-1,TGTGCCAGCTGGGTATGGAATGAGCAGTTCTTC,CASWVWNEQFF
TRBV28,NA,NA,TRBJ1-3,TGTGCCAGCAGTTTAAGTCATGGTGGAAACACCATATATTTT,CASSLSHGGNTIYF
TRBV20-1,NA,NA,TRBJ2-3,TGCAGTGCCGCATCACCCCTTACAGCTGTTAGCACAGATACGCAGTATTTT,CSAASPLTAVSTDTQYF
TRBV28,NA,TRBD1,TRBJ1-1,TGTGCCAGCAGTCTCCTACAGGGGCTAAGGAACACTGAAGCTTTCTTT,CASSLLQGLRNTEAFF
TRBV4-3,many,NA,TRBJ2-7,TGCGCCAGCAGCCAAGCCTTCGGGGGCGCGGGGGAGCAGTACTTC,CASSQAFGGAGEQYF
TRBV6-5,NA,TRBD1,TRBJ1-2,TGTGCCAGCAGTTACTCAGAAACAGGGGGCTATGGCTACACCTTC,CASSYSETGGYGYTF
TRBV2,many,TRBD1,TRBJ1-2,TGTGCCAGCAGCAACAGGGGACGGACAGGAACCTATGGCTACACCTTC,CASSNRGRTGTYGYTF
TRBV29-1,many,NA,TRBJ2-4,TGCAGCGTTGTAGGGGCCAAAAACATTCAGTACTTC,CSVVGAKNIQYF
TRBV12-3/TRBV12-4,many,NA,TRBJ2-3,TGTGCCAGCAGTTTTTCTGCCACAGATACGCAGTATTTT,CASSFSATDTQYF